Reported below is one T cell receptor (beta chain). V was clipped by 2 bases and J by 6 bases; unmatched bases: 1. This CDR3 has 13 amino acids. CDR1 is SGHNT and CDR2 is YENEEA in the germline V gene. Produced via immunoSEQ multiplex PCR; TCRdb's table is partial and in-frame only. The sample contains 400,000 to 500,000 clones, about 88% of which appear only once. The data originate from a study of blood T cell repertoires in COVID-19. Turning to the study itself: COVID-19 samples collected from the United States, Italy and Spain covered acute and convalescent phases. T cells, B-cell-depleted T cells, or PBMCs provided the cDNA or gDNA that served as material.

Clinical history as reported by participants underpinned cohort assignment. What was sequenced was PBMCs or T cells enriched from blood (not recorded which). The chain combines TRBV11-3 with TRBJ2-1; 7 bases map to TRBD1. This sequence was found in a young woman who had been exposed to COVID-19. The CDR3 loop reads CASSLTGVNEQFF. CDR3 nucleotide sequence: TGTGCCAGCAGCTTAACAGGGGTCAATGAGCAGTTCTTC.